A selection of T cell receptor beta chains follows, all from one sample in a study of control samples from healthy donors and cancer patients. Sequenced by immunoSEQ multiplex PCR; TCRdb stores in-frame clones only, minus some. The table has around 110,000 clones, around 87% seen once; the top ten hold about 1%. Sequenced sample: PBMCs. These receptors all come from a woman aged 45 to 65 with colorectal cancer. Both conserved end residues are part of each CDR3. The order of the fields is clone size, J gene, V gene, CDR3 length, D gene, CDR3 protein, CDR3 DNA. The D gene is left open where the match is weak. Clone size, where shown, is once, few, many, or a class for clones that have expanded.

>NA|TRBJ2-7|TRBV21-1|12|NA
CGAGQGSYEQYF
TGTGGGGCGGGACAGGGATCGTACGAGCAGTACTTC
>NA|TRBJ1-2|TRBV2|11|NA
CASSQHYGYTF
TGTGCCAGCAGCCAACACTATGGCTACACCTTC
>NA|TRBJ2-7|TRBV11-2|17|TRBD1
CATPLCSYWDRCYEQYF
TGTGCCACCCCACTTTGTTCCTATTGGGACAGGTGCTACGAGCAGTACTTC
>NA|TRBJ1-6|TRBV27|15|NA
CASSTQGRLSSPLHF
TGTGCCAGCTCGACGCAGGGGAGGCTTAGCTCACCCCTCCACTTT
>NA|TRBJ2-3|TRBV18|19|TRBD2
CASSPIRTSGSSGTDTQYF
TGTGCCAGCTCACCGATCCGAACTAGCGGGAGTTCGGGCACAGATACGCAGTATTTT
>NA|TRBJ1-5|TRBV6-5|14|NA
CASKRTNGAHPQHF
TGTGCCAGCAAACGAACCAACGGGGCTCACCCCCAGCATTTT
>NA|TRBJ2-5|TRBV7-9|15|NA
CASSLVGGVQETQYF
TGTGCCAGCAGCTTAGTTGGCGGGGTACAAGAGACCCAGTACTTC
>NA|TRBJ2-6|TRBV5-1|16|NA
CASSLAGDSGANVLTF
TGCGCCAGCAGCTTGGCCGGTGACTCTGGGGCCAACGTCCTGACTTTC
>NA|TRBJ2-3|TRBV19|13|NA
CASSAGSTDTQYF
TGTGCCAGTAGCGCGGGAAGCACAGATACGCAGTATTTT
>NA|TRBJ1-1|TRBV14|13|NA
CASSESMNTEAFF
TGTGCCAGCAGCGAATCCATGAACACTGAAGCTTTCTTT
>NA|TRBJ1-1|TRBV7-8|14|NA
CASSLRGGSTEAFF
TGTGCCAGCAGCTTGAGGGGGGGGTCAACTGAAGCTTTCTTT
>NA|TRBJ2-3|TRBV27|14|NA
CASSPKVDRSAQYF
TGTGCCAGCAGTCCTAAAGTAGACAGATCGGCGCAGTATTTT
>NA|TRBJ1-1|TRBV6-1|14|NA
CASSEGRSNTEAFF
TGTGCCAGCAGTGAGGGCAGATCGAACACTGAAGCTTTCTTT
>NA|TRBJ2-3|TRBV27|15|TRBD2
CASSPVAGGTDTQYF
TGTGCCAGCAGTCCCGTAGCGGGAGGGACAGATACGCAGTATTTT
>NA|TRBJ2-3|TRBV5-1|16|NA
CASSLGREPSTDTQYF
TGCGCCAGCAGCCTAGGGCGGGAACCCTCGACAGATACGCAGTATTTT
>NA|TRBJ2-1|TRBV7-8|21|TRBD2
CASSLVVRLAGGASSYNEQFF
TGTGCCAGCAGCTTAGTCGTTCGACTAGCGGGGGGTGCGAGCTCCTACAATGAGCAGTTCTTC
>NA|TRBJ1-6|TRBV27|13|NA
CASSPLGPSPLHF
TGTGCCAGCAGCCCATTGGGTCCCTCACCCCTCCACTTT
>NA|TRBJ2-3|TRBV23-1|15|TRBD1
CASMNPGQFKDTQYF
TGCGCCAGCATGAATCCGGGACAGTTCAAAGATACGCAGTATTTT
>NA|TRBJ2-4|TRBV6-5|12|NA
CATLTAGDIQYF
TGTGCCACCCTGACTGCTGGGGACATTCAGTACTTC
>few|TRBJ1-1|TRBV19|16|NA
CASSPVKVDMNTEAFF
TGTGCCAGTAGCCCCGTGAAGGTCGACATGAACACTGAAGCTTTCTTT
>NA|TRBJ1-1|TRBV19|10|NA
CASWEAEAFF
TGTGCCAGCTGGGAGGCTGAAGCTTTCTTT
>NA|TRBJ2-7|TRBV6-5|15|NA
CASSPTAGGLDEQYF
TGTGCCAGCAGCCCGACAGCGGGCGGTCTAGACGAGCAGTACTTC
>NA|TRBJ1-2|TRBV6-5|14|NA
CASSATSPPYGYTF
TGTGCCAGCAGCGCAACCAGCCCTCCCTATGGCTACACCTTC
>NA|TRBJ1-4|TRBV2|16|NA
CASSDGFGGLGEKLFF
TGTGCCAGCAGTGACGGGTTTGGGGGGCTGGGGGAAAAACTGTTTTTT
>NA|TRBJ1-1|TRBV6-4|13|NA
CASSLEVNTEAFF
TGTGCCAGCAGCCTCGAGGTGAACACTGAAGCTTTCTTT
>NA|TRBJ2-1|TRBV28|15|NA
CASSSGSTGYNEQFF
TGTGCCAGCAGTTCCGGGAGTACTGGCTACAATGAGCAGTTCTTC
>NA|TRBJ1-6|TRBV3-1/TRBV3-2|15|NA
CASSQDPQGRSPLHF
TGTGCCAGCAGCCAAGATCCCCAAGGTCGGTCACCCCTCCACTTT
>NA|TRBJ2-3|TRBV7-6|17|TRBD2
CASSLGLAGGPGDTQYF
TGTGCCAGCAGCTTGGGACTAGCGGGGGGGCCGGGAGATACGCAGTATTTT
>few|TRBJ2-1|TRBV27|15|TRBD2
CASKQLAGVGNEQFF
TGTGCCAGCAAACAACTAGCGGGAGTGGGTAATGAGCAGTTCTTC
>once|TRBJ2-1|TRBV2|14|NA
CASAFSGDNNEQFF
TGTGCCAGCGCCTTTTCGGGGGACAACAATGAGCAGTTCTTC
>NA|TRBJ2-7|TRBV19|15|NA
CASSIGAEGGYEQYF
TGTGCCAGTAGTATCGGGGCTGAAGGGGGCTACGAGCAGTACTTC
>NA|TRBJ2-2|TRBV9|16|NA
CASSVGRGFMTGELFF
TGTGCCAGCAGCGTAGGTCGGGGGTTCATGACCGGGGAGCTGTTTTTT
>few|TRBJ2-3|TRBV9|16|NA
CASSARLGEGADTQYF
TGTGCCAGCAGCGCCCGTCTAGGGGAAGGAGCAGATACGCAGTATTTT
>NA|TRBJ2-7|TRBV7-8|15|TRBD2
CASSLVGGAGYEQYF
TGTGCCAGCAGCTTAGTCGGGGGGGCCGGATACGAGCAGTACTTC
>NA|TRBJ2-5|TRBV7-8|14|NA
CASSLEAGSETQYF
TGTGCCAGCAGCTTAGAAGCGGGCTCAGAGACCCAGTACTTC
>NA|TRBJ1-6|TRBV28|15|NA
CASSLMGGSNSPLHF
TGTGCCAGCAGTTTGATGGGGGGATCTAATTCACCCCTCCACTTT
>NA|TRBJ2-2|TRBV7-7|13|NA
CASGRLNAGELFF
TGTGCCAGCGGCCGGTTAAACGCCGGGGAGCTGTTTTTT
>NA|TRBJ1-5|TRBV21-1|17|NA
CASSKEVNGVSNQPQHF
TGTGCCAGCAGCAAAGAAGTTAATGGGGTTAGCAATCAGCCACAGCATTTT
>NA|TRBJ1-1|TRBV6-5|14|NA
CASSYSSGSRAAFF
TGTGCCAGCAGTTACTCTTCGGGAAGTCGGGCAGCTTTCTTT
>NA|TRBJ2-5|TRBV5-1|15|NA
CASSLAFSKLETQYF
TGCGCCAGCAGCTTGGCCTTTTCGAAGCTAGAGACCCAGTACTTC